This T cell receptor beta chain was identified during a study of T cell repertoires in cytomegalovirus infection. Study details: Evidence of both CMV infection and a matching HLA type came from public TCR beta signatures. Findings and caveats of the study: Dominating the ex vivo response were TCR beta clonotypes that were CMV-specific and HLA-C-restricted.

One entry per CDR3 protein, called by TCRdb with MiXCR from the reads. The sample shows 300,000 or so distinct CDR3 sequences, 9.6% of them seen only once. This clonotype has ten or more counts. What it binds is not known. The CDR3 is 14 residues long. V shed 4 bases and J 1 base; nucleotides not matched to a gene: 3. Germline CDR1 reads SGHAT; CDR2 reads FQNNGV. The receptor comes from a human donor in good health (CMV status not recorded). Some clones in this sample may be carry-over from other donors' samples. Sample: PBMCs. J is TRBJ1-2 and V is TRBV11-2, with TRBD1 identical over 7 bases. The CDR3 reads CASSSGTVNYGYTF. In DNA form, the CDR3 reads TGTGCCAGCAGCTCCGGGACAGTTAACTATGGCTACACCTTC.